A single sample gave rise to the 9 T cell receptor beta chains below, sequenced in a study of T cell repertoires in cytomegalovirus infection. TCRdb itself ran the reads through MiXCR, one entry per CDR3 protein. The sample includes 630,000 or so distinct CDR3 sequences, 24% of them seen just once. Sequences were obtained from CD8+ T cells from PBMCs. The receptors derive from a human donor in good health (CMV status not recorded). Some clones in this sample may be carry-over from other donors' samples.

This clonotype was seen ten or more times. The chain couples TRBV6-5 to TRBJ2-7; D is possibly TRBD1 (5 bases). This CDR3 has 12 residues. Germline loops: CDR1 MNHEY, CDR2 SVGAGI. Trimming removed 6 bases from V and 7 bases from J, with 13 bases in between. The CDR3, as DNA: TGTGCCAGCAGGACGACAGAGGATGAGCAGTACTTC. As protein: CASRTTEDEQYF.

The V gene is TRBV14, the J gene TRBJ2-7, with D tentatively TRBD1 (5 bases). Per germline, CDR1 SGHDN and CDR2 FVKESK. Trimming pared 4 bases from V and 0 bases from J, leaving 10 bases between. The CDR3 is 14 amino acids. CDR3 DNA sequence: TGTGCCAGCAGCCTTTCGACAGACTCCTACGAGCAGTACTTC. It encodes CASSLSTDSYEQYF.

This clonotype was recorded at least ten times. The chain combines TRBV12-3 or TRBV12-4 with TRBJ2-6; no clear D. The CDR3 loop spans 15 amino acids. Trimming stripped 2 bases from V and 4 bases from J, with 9 bases between. CDR3: CASSLRVYGANVLTF. DNA for the CDR3: TGTGCCAGCAGTTTACGGGTGTACGGGGCCAACGTCCTGACTTTC.

This chain links TRBV7-9 with TRBJ2-7, with TRBD1 matching 9 bases. Germline V gene lookup returns CDR1 SEHNR and CDR2 FQNEAQ (reference sequence). The CDR3 runs 13 residues. V gave up 4 bases and J gave up 5 bases; unmatched junction bases: 3. CDR3 residues: CASSSGQGDEQYF. DNA for the CDR3: TGTGCCAGCAGCTCGGGACAGGGAGACGAGCAGTACTTC.

The chain uses TRBV15 and TRBJ2-7; D not certain. The CDR3 consists of 12 residues. Germline values: CDR1 LNHNV, CDR2 YYDKDF (reference sequence). V lost 3 bases to trimming and J lost 3 bases, with 6 bases between them. CDR3 loop: CATSSQYYEQYV. CDR3 nucleotide sequence: TGTGCCACCAGCAGTCAGTACTACGAGCAGTACGTC.

V is TRBV5-4 and J is TRBJ2-5; 7 bases are shared with TRBD1. The germline V gene has CDR1 SGHNT and CDR2 YYREEE (reference sequence). The CDR3 is made up of 16 amino acids. The V segment lost 4 bases and the J segment 0 bases; nucleotides outside the gene matches: 9. CDR3 in amino acids: CASSRIGTAYQETQYF. The CDR3, as DNA: TGTGCCAGCAGCCGAATAGGGACAGCTTACCAAGAGACCCAGTACTTC.

The table lists this clonotype with a few counts. The chain employs TRBV6-5 and TRBJ1-2; D gene uncertain. Germline CDR1 and CDR2: MNHEY and SVGAGI. The CDR3 is made up of 14 amino acids. V was shortened by 0 bases and J by 8 bases, with 13 bases between the two germline ends. The CDR3 DNA is TGTGCCAGCAGTTACTCTGGCAGGAAAGGCGGCTACACCTTC. Translating gives CASSYSGRKGGYTF.

There are many counts of this clonotype. V and J are TRBV28 and TRBJ2-1; 7 bases align to TRBD1. The germline CDR1 and CDR2 sequences are MDHEN and SYDVKM. The CDR3 spans 13 residues. J was trimmed by 9 bases and V by 6 bases; bases with no gene match: 8. The CDR3 spells CASRKPGQPEQFF. CDR3 DNA: TGTGCCAGCAGAAAGCCGGGACAGCCTGAGCAGTTCTTC.

There are many counts of this clonotype. The chain recombines TRBV7-6 with TRBJ2-5, with TRBD1 matching 7 bases. V gave up 5 bases and J gave up 2 bases; unmatched junction bases: 11. Germline values: CDR1 SGHVS, CDR2 FNYEAQ. CDR3 length: 16 residues. The CDR3 spells CASSADLTGLQETQYF. The CDR3, as DNA: TGTGCCAGCAGCGCAGACCTGACAGGGCTTCAAGAGACCCAGTACTTC.